This record looks at one T cell receptor beta chain sequence and its context. Its antigen remains unidentified. Base qualities were left out, and no much larger clone turns up one base away. This entry belongs to a study of molecular identifiers for immune sequencing clone quantification (dated by TCRdb to 2017 to 2018). Regarding the complete study: In a replicate experiment, RNA from around 18,000 or 91,000 naive CD8 T cells was split into five aliquots, four of which were sequenced. This methods study used CD8 T cells to benchmark TCR RNA copy counting and molecular-identifier clustering-based TCR repertoire sequencing (MIDCIRS). The study at large found these results: A single cell's worth of spiked-in Jurkat TCR RNA was reported detectable even among one million naive CD8 T cells. When barcode sub-clustering was left out, chimeric consensus sequences inflated TCR diversity, with chimeras reaching as high as 47%. The sizes of highly expanded clones could end up underestimated when identical TCR molecules share a barcode. Naive libraries contained spiked-in Jurkat TCR RNA (roughly ten copies' worth), which is not part of the donor repertoire. Clones above 20 RNA copies held over 99% of molecules in CMV-specific effector cells but under 1% in naive cells. Modeling estimated about three recovered TCR RNA copies per cell, compared with about ten by digital PCR, which implies about 32% capture efficiency.

The library was produced with PCR. The reads were generated on an Illumina HiSeq 4000. Bulk TCR libraries were made following a previously described method, with the TCR primers given in Table S5. Total RNA was purified with the Qiagen AllPrep DNA/RNA kit. Reads from multiple sequencing runs of the same library were pooled before analysis. The study's own analysis went as follows. Only reads with exact TCR constant sequence were kept, trimmed to 150 nt, and grouped by their 12-nt molecular barcodes. Reads inside each barcode group were sub-clustered using a 15% Levenshtein threshold, and a quality-weighted consensus sequence was constructed for each RNA molecule. Non-functional sequences were excluded, and lower-count sequences lying one edit away from another sequence were also excluded. On the basis of fitting two negative binomial distributions, barcode sub-clusters with fewer than 20% of the maximum read count were discarded. The public reads were reanalyzed by TCRdb: fastp trimming at Q25, MiXCR alignment, in-frame beta chains only. CDR3 protein duplicates are merged, each entry listing the most common genes and DNA. The V and J calls were not made by the authors but by TCRdb's processing. The sample table holds about 510,000 distinct CDR3 sequences, of which about 20% were seen once. Approximately 0.8% of the sample is in the top ten clones.

Libraries of naive CD8 T cells were built from anywhere between about 17,000 and 1,000,000 sorted cells, with 10%, 30% or 50% of the purified RNA used. Naive CD8 T cells, defined as CD8+CD4-CCR7+CD45RA+, were FACS-sorted into RLT Plus buffer on a BD FACSAria II. Detection sensitivity was tested by spiking Jurkat RNA equal to some 11 TCR copies' worth into samples containing roughly 18,000-1,000,000 naive CD8 T cells. CD8 T cells were enriched with RosetteSep CD8+ T Cell Enrichment Cocktail and Ficoll-Paque, followed by ACK red cell lysis. V lost 7 bases and J lost 1 base; the stretch between them is 11 bases long. From the germline V gene (reference sequence), CDR1 is PRHDT and CDR2 is FYEKMQ. Including the terminal cysteine and phenylalanine, the CDR3 comprises 14 residues. The sequence is cut down to CDR3 DNA, 42 bases in frame from base 1.

The TCR was taken from a human donor in good health. Some libraries in this study had Jurkat cell RNA spiked in. The specimen sequenced was naive CD8+ T cells from blood, with Jurkat cell RNA spiked in. Interpreted using the paper, the cell subset or site label stands for: FACS-sorted CD8+CD4-CCR7+CD45RA+ naive T cells. The chain is encoded by TRBV13 joined to TRBJ1-3; tentative D gene TRBD1, with 6 bases matching. The bases read TGTGCCAGCATCATCAGGGGTTCTGGAAACACCATATATTTT. Its protein reads: CASIIRGSGNTIYF.